This T cell receptor (beta chain) was recorded in a study of shared clonotypes between healthy human individuals. All the donors were Caucasian adults who lived in Nashville, Tennessee. Negatively enriched CD4+ T cells were divided by CD45RA into naive and memory. With respect to this clone: What it binds is not known.

The study, taken as a whole, reports: The small donor group covered limited genetic and exposure diversity.

This CDR3 is 18 amino acids long. Germline loops: CDR1 SEHNR, CDR2 FQNEAQ (reference sequence). Deletions cut 6 bases from V and 1 base from J, with 24 bases between. Splitting of each subset's genomic DNA was done evenly across several immunoSEQ plates. Data came from immunoSEQ multiplex PCR; TCRdb stores just in-frame clones and leaves some out. The data show over 2 million clones, 95% seen once. Sample: naive CD4+ T cells sorted from blood. Subset of the sample: CD45RA+ positively selected. This sequence originates from a man between 18 and 35 years old in good health. The chain employs TRBV7-9 and TRBJ1-1; a possible D gene is TRBD1 (5 bases). The CDR3 reads CASSLIRDSLGGNTEAFF. The CDR3 DNA follows: TGTGCCAGCAGTCTCATCCGGGACTCCCTGGGGGGGAACACTGAAGCTTTCTTT.